Listed below are T cell receptor beta chains from one sample, sequenced in a study of T cells expressing NK-cell markers. TCRdb reprocessed the 5' RACE reads and reports one entry per CDR3 protein, with no DNA. The data include roughly 420,000 distinct CDR3 sequences; the top ten clones carry roughly 8%. Sequenced material: blood T cells: a sorted CD56 or NKG2C T cell subset, CD4+ or CD8+ T cells, or bulk PBMC T cells (not recorded which). These receptors all stem from a woman aged 18-70 years in good health. CDR3s include the opening cysteine and the closing phenylalanine or tryptophan.

V gene	J gene	CDR3 protein
TRBV9	TRBJ2-7	CASSASGTSGYEQYF
TRBV4-3	TRBJ1-3	CASSQDAGANTIYF
TRBV4-3	TRBJ1-5	CASSQETGQPQHF
TRBV7-2	TRBJ2-1	CASSPTSGRPGNEQFF
TRBV20-1	TRBJ2-1	CSARGGGPYNEQFF
TRBV18	TRBJ1-1	CASSPRQSEAFF
TRBV15	TRBJ1-3	CATSPDRGQSGNTIYF
TRBV6-5	TRBJ1-6	CASSDRGRALHF
TRBV12-3/TRBV12-4	TRBJ2-6	CASSLARGGLSGANVLTF
TRBV20-1	TRBJ1-5	CSVKQGAGQPQHF
TRBV20-1	TRBJ1-1	CSAAGASNTEAFF
TRBV18	TRBJ1-1	CASSRDRSEAFF
TRBV24-1	TRBJ2-5	CATSTNGQEETQYF
TRBV23-1	TRBJ2-7	CASTSRRSYEQYF
TRBV12-3/TRBV12-4	TRBJ2-1	CASSLVSAGYNEQFF
TRBV3-1	TRBJ1-4	CASSHSNEKLFF
TRBV15	TRBJ2-6	CATSRDLGQRGSGANVLTF
TRBV20-1	TRBJ2-1	CSAQGGGNNEQFF
TRBV6-5	TRBJ1-5	CASSFDRGNQPQHF
TRBV27	TRBJ1-6	CASRPQGDSPLHF